These 25 T cell receptor beta chains came from one sample sequenced in a study of CD8 T cells in Susac syndrome. Reverse transcription of roughly 0.5 to 1 ug RNA was performed with random hexamers. TCRdb reprocessed the immunoSEQ multiplex PCR reads via MiXCR and lists one record per CDR3 protein. Among 330,000 or so distinct CDR3 sequences listed, over 75% were seen once. Input material: CD8+ T cells from PBMCs. The receptors stem from a human donor with multiple sclerosis.

V gene TRBV27 combines with J gene TRBJ2-3, with D unclear. The CDR3 has 15 amino acids. CDR1 is MNHEY, CDR2 SMNVEV, per germline (reference sequence). V was shortened by 0 bases and J by 0 bases, with 7 bases between the two germline ends. As DNA, the CDR3 is TGTGCCAGCAGTTTATCCTTGCGGAGCACAGATACGCAGTATTTT. Its protein is CASSLSLRSTDTQYF.

Here the CDR3 DNA reads TGTGCCAGCAGTTTAAGGGACTTCACCGCGGAGACCCAGTACTTC. Protein product: CASSLRDFTAETQYF. The chain employs TRBV28 and TRBJ2-5, with a tentative D call TRBD2 (6 bases). CDR1 is MDHEN and CDR2 is SYDVKM in the germline V gene. V was cut by 2 bases and J by 5 bases, with 15 bases left in between. This CDR3 contains 15 residues.

This clonotype was counted once. The V and J genes are TRBV15 and TRBJ1-4; 8 nucleotides agree with TRBD1. The V and J ends lost 0 bases and 5 bases, in that order; junction bases with no gene match: 5. CDR3 length equals 16 residues. The germline V gene encodes CDR1 LNHNV and CDR2 YYDKDF (reference sequence). CDR3 coding DNA: TGTGCCACCAGCAGAGACGACAGGGGACTGAATGAAAAACTGTTTTTT. Its protein product is CATSRDDRGLNEKLFF.

The chain couples TRBV7-9 to TRBJ1-1, with TRBD1 as a possible D gene (5 bases). V shed 3 bases and J shed 11 bases, with 10 bases lying between them. Germline CDR1 is SEHNR and CDR2 is FQNEAQ (reference sequence). There are 11 residues in the CDR3. CDR3 in amino acids: CASSLGPGAFF. The DNA for the CDR3 is TGTGCCAGCAGCTTGGGGCCCGGGGCTTTCTTT.

The rearrangement links TRBV12-3 or TRBV12-4 to TRBJ2-2; the D gene is possibly TRBD2 (5 bases). This CDR3 has 16 amino acids. Trimming stripped 8 bases from V and 1 base from J, with 17 bases between. CDR3 in amino acids: CASCRARVGNTGELFF. In nucleotides, the CDR3 is TGTGCCAGCTGTCGGGCGAGGGTTGGGAACACCGGGGAGCTGTTTTTT.

This chain uses TRBV28 with TRBJ2-7, with D perhaps TRBD1 or TRBD2 (6 bases each). CDR3 length: 14 amino acids. Germline CDR1 MDHEN, CDR2 SYDVKM. V lost 2 bases and J lost 1, with 9 bases in between. The CDR3 nucleotides are TGTGCCAGCAGTTTACGGGGGCAATCCTACGAGCAGTACTTC. It yields the protein CASSLRGQSYEQYF. Together with reference TRBV28 and TRBJ2-7, the CDR3 gives the full variable domain: DVKVTQSSRYLVKRTGEKVFLECVQDMDHENMFWYRQDPGLGLRLIYFSYDVKMKEKGDIPEGYSVSREKKERFSLILESASTNQTSMYLCASSLRGQSYEQYFGPGTRLTVT.

The chain recombines TRBV9 with TRBJ2-1, with TRBD2 identical over 11 bases. Germline V gene lookup returns CDR1 SGDLS and CDR2 YYNGEE. This CDR3 has 15 residues. The junction had 6 bases not matched to a gene; V was cut back by 0 bases and J by 10 bases. The CDR3 region has the DNA TGTGCCAGCAGCGTAGCACTAGCGGGAGAGGGGGAGCAGTTCTTC. Protein product: CASSVALAGEGEQFF.

CDR3 sequence reads: CASSPDSEKLFF. CDR3 nucleotides: TGTGCCAGCAGCCCCGACAGTGAAAAACTGTTTTTT. The V and J genes are TRBV4-2 and TRBJ1-4; D perhaps matches TRBD1 (5 bases). The germline V gene encodes CDR1 LGHNA and CDR2 YNFKEQ. The germline V and J ends were trimmed by 4 bases and 7 bases, with 7 bases remaining between them. The CDR3 spans 12 residues.

The genes are TRBV20-1 and TRBJ2-1; 9 bases match TRBD2. Germline loops: CDR1 DFQATT, CDR2 SNEGSKA (reference sequence). CDR3 length equals 14 residues. Germline trimming cut 5 bases from V and 8 bases from J; bases unmatched to any gene: 10. The CDR3 bases are TGCAGTGCTCCGTCGCGGGAGGGCAGGTATGAGCAGTTCTTC. Translation gives CSAPSREGRYEQFF.

J is TRBJ2-3 and V is TRBV15; 9 positions agree with TRBD1. The V gene end was trimmed by 0 bases and the J gene end by 2 bases; junction bases not matched to a gene: 15. There are 20 residues in the CDR3. CDR1 LNHNV and CDR2 YYDKDF come from the germline V gene (reference sequence). For the CDR3, the DNA is TGTGCCACCAGCAGAGATTTCATGGGGACCGGACAGGGGTACACAGATACGCAGTATTTT. This sequence encodes CATSRDFMGTGQGYTDTQYF. Using reference TRBV15 and TRBJ2-3 for the parts outside the CDR3, the full variable domain is DAMVIQNPRYQVTQFGKPVTLSCSQTLNHNVMYWYQQKSSQAPKLLFHYYDKDFNNEADTPDNFQSRRPNTSFCFLDIRSPGLGDTAMYLCATSRDFMGTGQGYTDTQYFGPGTRLTVL.

The rearrangement uses TRBV27 and TRBJ1-1; D is perhaps TRBD1 (6 bases). CDR1 and CDR2 (germline): MNHEY, SMNVEV (reference sequence). V lost 3 bases and J 11 bases, leaving 16 bases between the germline ends. The CDR3 covers 13 residues. CDR3 nucleotides: TGTGCCAGCAGTTTCTTACAGGGAGTGCGGGCTTTCTTT. Its translation: CASSFLQGVRAFF.

The chain recombines TRBV20-1 with TRBJ2-1, with D possibly matching TRBD1 (6 bases). This CDR3 comprises 14 residues. CDR1 and CDR2 from the germline V gene are DFQATT and SNEGSKA (reference sequence). V lost 4 bases to trimming and J lost 0 bases, with 10 bases between them. Written as DNA, the CDR3 is TGCAGTGCTACAGGGGTCCGCTCCTACAATGAGCAGTTCTTC. It translates to CSATGVRSYNEQFF.

The V and J genes are TRBV19 and TRBJ2-7; possible D gene TRBD1, 6 bases. V was pared by 1 base and J by 4 bases, with 8 bases between. Germline lookup yields CDR1 LNHDA and CDR2 SQIVND (reference sequence). The CDR3 sequence is 13 residues long. CDR3 DNA: TGTGCCAGTAGTATAGGTCAGGGGTACGAGCAGTACTTC. This codes for CASSIGQGYEQYF.

The gene calls are TRBV30 and TRBJ1-1, with D possibly TRBD1 on 6 matching bases. The CDR3 covers 14 residues. CDR1 is GTSNPN and CDR2 is SVGIG in the germline V gene (reference sequence). V lost 2 bases to trimming and J lost 4 bases, with 14 bases between them. CDR3 DNA sequence: TGTGCCTGGAGTTTCCCCCAGGGGCCCACTGAAGCTTTCTTT. Its translation is CAWSFPQGPTEAFF.

The gene calls are TRBV5-1 and TRBJ1-5; possibly TRBD1 for D (5 bases). The CDR3 runs to 15 residues. Trimming removed 0 bases at V and 3 bases at J, with 10 bases between. Germline assignment: CDR1 SGHRS and CDR2 YFSETQ. CDR3 DNA sequence: TGCGCCAGCAGCTTGGAAGGGGCCCCCAATCAGCCCCAGCATTTT. The encoded protein is CASSLEGAPNQPQHF.

The DNA for the CDR3 is TGTGCCAGCAGTTACTCTCAGGGGGCGGGCGGGGAGCTGTTTTTT. Protein: CASSYSQGAGGELFF. J is TRBJ2-2 and V is TRBV6-5; 8 bases agree with TRBD1. This CDR3 contains 15 residues. Germline CDR1 reads MNHEY; CDR2 reads SVGAGI. V shed 0 bases, J shed 7 bases, and the junction held 4 bases outside the gene matches.

The V gene is TRBV10-3, the J gene TRBJ2-3; 10 bases are a match to TRBD2. The CDR3 consists of 17 residues. The germline gives CDR1 ENHRY, CDR2 SYGVKD. The trim removed 6 bases at V and 1 base at J, leaving 10 bases unmatched. Here the CDR3 DNA reads TGTGCCATCAGCCTGGAAACCGGGACTAGCGGCACAGATACGCAGTATTTT. The encoded protein is CAISLETGTSGTDTQYF.

V gene TRBV4-1 combines with J gene TRBJ2-7, with 8 nucleotides matching TRBD1. This CDR3 has 14 residues. Germline loops: CDR1 MGHRA, CDR2 YSYEKL. Losses at the gene ends were 3 bases for V and 5 bases for J; bases not matched to a gene: 6. In DNA, the CDR3 is TGCGCCAGCAGCCAGAGGACAGGGTGGAACGAGCAGTACTTC. It yields the protein CASSQRTGWNEQYF.

V and J are TRBV4-1 and TRBJ1-3; no clear D gene. V was shortened by 6 bases and J by 0 bases, with 15 bases between the two germline ends. Germline values: CDR1 MGHRA, CDR2 YSYEKL. The CDR3 spans 16 residues. CDR3 in amino acids: CASSPSTPLSGNTIYF. CDR3 coding DNA: TGCGCCAGCAGTCCTTCTACTCCCCTCTCTGGAAACACCATATATTTT.

The rearrangement joins TRBV13 to TRBJ2-5; possibly TRBD1 for D (5 bases). Germline lookup yields CDR1 PRHDT and CDR2 FYEKMQ (reference sequence). V lost 3 bases and J 4 bases, leaving 18 bases between the germline ends. The CDR3 covers 16 residues. The CDR3 protein is CASSFRAGIIRETQYF. The CDR3, as DNA: TGTGCCAGCAGCTTCAGGGCAGGGATTATCAGAGAGACCCAGTACTTC. The full variable domain, its missing parts supplied by reference TRBV13 and TRBJ2-5, is AAGVIQSPRHLIKEKRETATLKCYPIPRHDTVYWYQQGPGQDPQFLISFYEKMQSDKGSIPDRFSAQQFSDYHSELNMSSLELGDSALYFCASSFRAGIIRETQYFGPGTRLLVL.

The chain has TRBV7-2 and TRBJ2-7; D is unresolved. V dropped 4 bases and J dropped 7 bases, with 14 bases sitting between them. Germline V gives CDR1 SGHTA, CDR2 FQGNSA. The CDR3 is made up of 13 amino acids. DNA of the CDR3: TGTGCCAGCAGCTACCCGACCCGGTGGGAGCAGTACTTC. Protein sequence: CASSYPTRWEQYF.

The chain couples TRBV27 to TRBJ2-7; 8 bases line up with TRBD1. J was trimmed by 5 bases and V by 7 bases; bases with no gene match: 4. The CDR3 loop spans 12 amino acids. Per the germline V gene, CDR1 is MNHEY and CDR2 is SMNVEV (reference sequence). The CDR3 is CASTSQGDEQYF. DNA of the CDR3: TGTGCCAGCACTTCACAGGGGGACGAGCAGTACTTC.

This chain links TRBV6-2 or TRBV6-3 with TRBJ2-3; 9 bases map to TRBD2. Unmatched junction bases numbered 1, after V lost 6 bases and J lost 6 bases. The CDR3 loop spans 12 amino acids. CDR1 is MNHEY, CDR2 SVGEGT, per germline. CDR3 coding DNA: TGTGCCAGCAGAGCGGGGGGCGATACGCAGTATTTT. Its protein is CASRAGGDTQYF.

V usage is TRBV6-2 or TRBV6-3 and J usage is TRBJ2-1, with D perhaps TRBD2 (6 bases). Germline-derived CDR1 and CDR2 are MNHEY and SVGEGT. The CDR3 totals 13 residues. Trimming took 6 bases from V and 10 from J, leaving 16 bases between them. For the CDR3, the DNA is TGTGCCAGCAGCGACGGAATAGGGAGGGAGCAGTTCTTC. Translated, it gives CASSDGIGREQFF.

The chain employs TRBV7-9 and TRBJ2-1, with 9 bases lining up with TRBD2. The CDR3 runs to 15 residues. Germline-derived CDR1 and CDR2 are SEHNR and FQNEAQ (reference sequence). The V gene end was trimmed by 5 bases and the J gene end by 7 bases; junction bases not matched to a gene: 9. The CDR3 bases are TGTGCCAGCAGCCTACCGGGGCTAGCGGGAAATGAGCAGTTCTTC. Its translation is CASSLPGLAGNEQFF.